A single sample is the source of the 19 T cell receptor beta chains below, sequenced in a study of monozygotic twins with inflammatory bowel disease. Reprocessing the 5' RACE reads, TCRdb reports a single entry for every CDR3 protein and omits DNA. This repertoire includes 330,000 or so distinct CDR3 sequences. Material for sequencing was blood. The source is a human donor with ulcerative colitis or Crohn's disease, or a healthy co-twin of an affected twin (not recorded which).

This chain links TRBV20-1 with TRBJ1-5; TCRdb's D call of TRBD1 is untestable without DNA. The CDR3 is 14 amino acids. Germline lookup yields CDR1 DFQATT and CDR2 SNEGSKA (reference sequence). The CDR3: CSAPYRGLNQPQHF.

This chain joins TRBV4-2 and TRBJ2-4; TCRdb's D gene call, TRBD2, goes unchecked for lack of DNA. Germline V gene lookup returns CDR1 LGHNA and CDR2 YNFKEQ. The CDR3 has 18 amino acids. The CDR3 sequence is CASSQDRTSVVAKNIQYF.

V and J are TRBV29-1 and TRBJ2-3; TCRdb lists TRBD2, though no DNA is available to test this call. CDR3 length: 12 amino acids. CDR1 and CDR2 from the germline V gene are SQVTM and ANQGSEA. The CDR3 sequence is CSARLVRDTQYF.

This chain uses TRBV7-2 with TRBJ1-5; TCRdb's D call, TRBD1, is unchecked because there is no DNA. CDR1 and CDR2 (germline): SGHTA, FQGNSA. The CDR3 length is 16 residues. The CDR3 here is CASSANDRGYNQPQHF.

The chain joins TRBV28 to TRBJ2-5; checking the TCRdb D call of TRBD2 is not possible without DNA. The CDR3 runs to 15 residues. Germline lookup yields CDR1 MDHEN and CDR2 SYDVKM. The CDR3 protein is CASSLEGSGQETQYF.

This sequence joins TRBV4-1 and TRBJ2-3; TCRdb calls TRBD2, which cannot be checked without DNA. The germline gives CDR1 MGHRA, CDR2 YSYEKL. This CDR3 has 15 amino acids. CDR3: CASSQDGGGTDTQYF.

The gene calls are TRBV12-3 or TRBV12-4 and TRBJ1-1; TCRdb indicates TRBD1, and absent DNA this call remains unverified. The CDR3 runs to 20 residues. CDR3 loop: CASSFGTGRFSPSFYTEAFF.

The chain links TRBV20-1 to TRBJ2-7; TCRdb indicates TRBD1, and absent DNA this call remains unverified. This CDR3 region has 12 residues. Per the germline V gene, CDR1 is DFQATT and CDR2 is SNEGSKA (reference sequence). CDR3 sequence: CSADRGSNEQYF.

V usage is TRBV20-1 and J usage is TRBJ1-2. This CDR3 has 13 amino acids. The V gene's germline CDR1 is DFQATT and CDR2 SNEGSKA (reference sequence). The CDR3 reads CSAEGGANYGYTF.

The chain recombines TRBV6-1 with TRBJ1-5. CDR1 is MNHNS and CDR2 is SASEGT in the germline V gene. The CDR3 runs 12 residues. The CDR3 is CASRIGSQPQHF.

This chain joins TRBV7-2 and TRBJ2-7. Germline lookup yields CDR1 SGHTA and CDR2 FQGNSA. This CDR3 contains 12 residues. CDR3 amino acids: CASSLVDFEQYF.

V usage is TRBV5-1 and J usage is TRBJ1-2; TCRdb gives TRBD1 as the D gene, but with no DNA this cannot be confirmed. In germline, CDR1 is SGHRS, CDR2 YFSETQ. The CDR3 has 15 residues. CDR3 protein: CASSYTTGASGGYTF.

This chain links TRBV7-9 with TRBJ2-2. This CDR3 comprises 13 residues. CDR1 is SEHNR, CDR2 FQNEAQ, per germline (reference sequence). CDR3 sequence: CASILGATGELFF.

The chain joins TRBV28 to TRBJ2-7; TCRdb returns TRBD1, unconfirmable since there is no DNA. Germline-derived CDR1 and CDR2 are MDHEN and SYDVKM. This CDR3 has 12 residues. The CDR3 sequence: CATGTGGYEQYF.

This rearrangement joins TRBV3-1 to TRBJ2-3; without DNA, the TCRdb call of TRBD2 cannot be checked. CDR3 size: 15 residues. The germline V gene has CDR1 LGHDT and CDR2 YNNKEL (reference sequence). CDR3 loop: CASSQEWTPQSTQYF.

The chain uses TRBV7-2 and TRBJ2-1. The CDR3 totals 15 residues. Germline values: CDR1 SGHTA, CDR2 FQGNSA. CDR3 sequence reads: CASSRTGVAYNEQFF. Drawing the rest from reference TRBV7-2 and TRBJ2-1, the complete variable domain is GAGVSQSPSNKVTEKGKDVELRCDPISGHTALYWYRQSLGQGLEFLIYFQGNSAPDKSGLPSDRFSAERTGGSVSTLTIQRTQQEDSAVYLCASSRTGVAYNEQFFGPGTRLTVL.

The chain recombines TRBV20-1 with TRBJ1-1. The CDR3 is made up of 12 amino acids. Germline V CDR1 and CDR2: DFQATT, SNEGSKA (reference sequence). CDR3 amino acids: CSAPTVNTEAFF.

V and J are TRBV12-3 or TRBV12-4 and TRBJ1-1; TCRdb selects TRBD1, and the lack of DNA leaves this call unchecked. CDR3 size: 18 residues. Here the CDR3 reads CASPTLPQTDPEDPEAFF.

The chain combines TRBV3-1 with TRBJ2-2. The CDR3 extends over 14 amino acids. Germline values: CDR1 LGHDT, CDR2 YNNKEL (reference sequence). The chain's CDR3 is CASSRDYNTGELFF. Full variable domain (rest looked up from reference TRBV3-1 and TRBJ2-2): DTAVSQTPKYLVTQMGNDKSIKCEQNLGHDTMYWYKQDSKKFLKIMFSYNNKELIINETVPNRFSPKSPDKAHLNLHINSLELGDSAVYFCASSRDYNTGELFFGEGSRLTVL.